This T cell receptor (beta chain) stems from a study of blood T cell repertoires in COVID-19. Sequencing was performed with immunoSEQ multiplex PCR; in TCRdb, only in-frame clones are kept and a portion is missing. The table includes about 390,000 clones, approximately 87% detected once. The ends lost 5 bases at V and 7 bases at J; junction bases unmatched: 7. Per germline, CDR1 SGHTA and CDR2 FQGTGA. This CDR3 region has 14 residues. The receptor was derived from a woman aged 55-75 years with COVID-19, enrolled during active disease. V is TRBV7-3 and J is TRBJ1-2, with 10 bases matching TRBD1. The sample consisted of peripheral blood. The chain's CDR3 is CASSTPGQGTGYTF. The CDR3 region has the DNA TGTGCCAGCAGCACCCCGGGACAGGGGACTGGCTACACCTTC. Combining the CDR3 with reference TRBV7-3 and TRBJ1-2 gives the whole variable domain GAGVSQTPSNKVTEKGKYVELRCDPISGHTALYWYRQSLGQGPEFLIYFQGTGAADDSGLPNDRFFAVRPEGSVSTLKIQRTERGDSAVYLCASSTPGQGTGYTFGSGTRLTVV.